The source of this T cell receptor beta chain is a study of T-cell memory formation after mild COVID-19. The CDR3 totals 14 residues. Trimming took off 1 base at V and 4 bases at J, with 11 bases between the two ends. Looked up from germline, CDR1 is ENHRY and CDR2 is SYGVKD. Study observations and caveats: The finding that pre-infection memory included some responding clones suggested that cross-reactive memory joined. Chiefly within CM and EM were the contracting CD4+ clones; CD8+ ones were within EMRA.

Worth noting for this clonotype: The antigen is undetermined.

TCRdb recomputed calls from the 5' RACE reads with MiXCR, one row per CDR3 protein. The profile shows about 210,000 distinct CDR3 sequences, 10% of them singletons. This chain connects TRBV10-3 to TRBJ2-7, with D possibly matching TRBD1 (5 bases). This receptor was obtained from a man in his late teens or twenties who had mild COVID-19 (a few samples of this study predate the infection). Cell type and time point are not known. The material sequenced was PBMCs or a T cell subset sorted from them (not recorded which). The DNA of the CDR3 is TGTGCCATCAGTGAGTGGCAGGGCCCTTACGAGCAGTACGTC. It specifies CAISEWQGPYEQYV.